This T cell receptor (beta chain) was profiled in a study of identical twins. Study-level findings and limits: Clonotypes of the beta chain that were abundant in cord blood carried fewer insertions (memory repertoires showed none).

TCRdb independently ran MiXCR on the 5' RACE reads; one entry per CDR3 protein. Of about 240,000 distinct CDR3 sequences in the sample, roughly 13% are singletons; the top ten hold roughly 4.2%. This clonotype was counted a few times. Its specificity is unknown. Between the trimmed V and J ends, which lost 3 bases and 4 bases, there was a span of 15 bases. Germline CDR1 and CDR2: SGHTA and FQGTGA. The CDR3 length is 15 residues. The same data also contributed to another study, on yellow fever vaccine responses in identical twins.

The chain uses TRBV7-3 and TRBJ2-5; TRBD2 is a possible D gene (7 bases). Specimen: memory (CD45RO+) T cells sorted from blood. This sequence was found in a woman aged 18-35 years in good health. DNA for the CDR3: TGTGCCAGCAGCTTGTCGGGGGGAGGGGGAGAGACCCAGTACTTC. It is translated as CASSLSGGGGETQYF.